These 19 T cell receptor beta chains originate from one sample sequenced in a study of T-cell reconstitution after alpha-beta-depleted transplantation in children. Unique molecular identifiers were built into the TCRbeta library. TCRdb reanalysed the PCR reads using MiXCR and keeps one entry per CDR3 protein. The sample contains some 500,000 distinct CDR3 sequences, around 16% of which appear only once. This specimen consisted of PBMCs from the stem cell graft donor, obtained from the stem cell graft. The receptor set was obtained from a human donor who donated a stem cell graft to a child with acute lymphoblastic leukemia.

The chain employs TRBV5-4 and TRBJ2-7, with TRBD2 matching over 8 bases. V trimming: 4 bases; J trimming: 3 bases; junction bases outside the gene matches: 6. Germline values: CDR1 SGHNT, CDR2 YYREEE (reference sequence). CDR3 length: 14 residues. The CDR3 loop is CASSLSGKLYEQYF. The CDR3 bases are TGTGCCAGCAGCCTTAGCGGGAAGCTCTACGAGCAGTACTTC. Drawing the rest from reference TRBV5-4 and TRBJ2-7, the complete variable domain is ETGVTQSPTHLIKTRGQQVTLRCSSQSGHNTVSWYQQALGQGPQFIFQYYREEENGRGNFPPRFSGLQFPNYSSELNVNALELDDSALYLCASSLSGKLYEQYFGPGTRLTVT.

This clonotype has a handful of counts. The rearrangement links TRBV12-3 or TRBV12-4 to TRBJ2-1; TRBD1 is a possible D gene (7 bases). The CDR3 runs to 15 residues. V was cut by 2 bases and J by 3 bases, with 11 bases left in between. The CDR3 DNA sequence: TGTGCCAGCAGTTTATGGGGGGACAGCTACAATGAGCAGTTCTTC. Protein sequence: CASSLWGDSYNEQFF.

V gene TRBV24-1 combines with J gene TRBJ2-1; 11 nucleotides match TRBD2. CDR3 length: 16 residues. Trimming removed 4 bases from V and 5 bases from J; junction bases left unmatched: 6. CDR1 and CDR2 (germline): KGHDR, SFDVKD. DNA for the CDR3: TGTGCCACCAGTGAGTTAGCGGGAGGGGCGGACAATGAGCAGTTCTTC. Encoded protein: CATSELAGGADNEQFF.

This clonotype came up many times. The CDR3 reads CASRPTGDTEAFF. The CDR3 DNA reads as TGTGCCAGCAGGCCTACAGGGGACACTGAAGCTTTCTTT. This rearrangement joins TRBV12-3 or TRBV12-4 to TRBJ1-1; 7 nucleotides match TRBD1. There are 13 residues in the CDR3. The ends lost 6 bases at V and 3 bases at J; junction bases unmatched: 4.

The table lists this clonotype with a few counts. The chain carries TRBV27 and TRBJ2-7, with TRBD2 matching over 10 bases. The V gene's germline CDR1 is MNHEY and CDR2 SMNVEV (reference sequence). The CDR3 is made up of 13 amino acids. V dropped 8 bases and J dropped 3; count of bases not matched to a gene: 4. This CDR3 is CASALAGDYEQYF. DNA for the CDR3: TGTGCCAGCGCCCTAGCGGGGGACTACGAGCAGTACTTC.

This sequence joins TRBV27 and TRBJ2-3, with D perhaps matching TRBD1 (5 bases). The CDR3 contains 12 residues. The V gene lost 2 bases and the J gene lost 5 bases, with 5 bases spanning the gap. Germline V CDR1 and CDR2: MNHEY, SMNVEV (reference sequence). CDR3 sequence (DNA): TGTGCCAGCAGTTTACAGGGAGATACGCAGTATTTT. Its protein is CASSLQGDTQYF.

This chain links TRBV6-2 or TRBV6-3 with TRBJ2-1; no clear D. The CDR3 spans 12 residues. V was pared by 0 bases and J by 10 bases, with 7 bases between. Germline lookup yields CDR1 MNHEY and CDR2 SVGEGT. Written as DNA, the CDR3 is TGTGCCAGCAGTTACTCGGCGTCGGAGCAGTTCTTC. Translating it yields CASSYSASEQFF.

The table lists this clonotype with a few counts. The V gene is TRBV28, the J gene TRBJ1-5; TRBD1 might be the D (5 bases). CDR3 size: 17 residues. Germline lookup yields CDR1 MDHEN and CDR2 SYDVKM. Trimming removed 3 bases from V and 2 bases from J, with 17 bases in between. For the CDR3, the DNA is TGTGCCAGCAGTTTTTGGGGCACGGGGGTAGGCAATCAGCCCCAGCATTTT. It translates to CASSFWGTGVGNQPQHF.

This clonotype was picked up a small number of times. The gene calls are TRBV7-8 and TRBJ1-2; D is unresolved. The germline gives CDR1 SGHVS, CDR2 FQNEAQ. Trimming took off 2 bases at V and 0 bases at J, with 10 bases between the two ends. The CDR3 length is 15 residues. The CDR3 DNA reads TGTGCCAGCAGCTTAATGAGGACTACTAACTATGGCTACACCTTC. Encoded protein: CASSLMRTTNYGYTF. The full variable domain, with the rest looked up from reference TRBV7-8 and TRBJ1-2, is GAGVSQSPRYKVAKRGQDVALRCDPISGHVSLFWYQQALGQGPEFLTYFQNEAQLDKSGLPSDRFFAERPEGSVSTLKIQRTQQEDSAVYLCASSLMRTTNYGYTFGSGTRLTVV.

The chain recombines TRBV6-2 or TRBV6-3 with TRBJ2-1; D is undetermined. Trimming took 0 bases from V and 2 from J, leaving 8 bases between them. The CDR3 spans 15 residues. Germline assignment: CDR1 MNHEY and CDR2 SVGEGT. CDR3 nucleotides: TGTGCCAGCAGTTACTCGAGGACCGCCTACAATGAGCAGTTCTTC. Translation gives CASSYSRTAYNEQFF.

This chain joins TRBV6-4 and TRBJ2-1, with 11 positions matching TRBD1. This CDR3 region has 15 residues. V trimming: 3 bases; J trimming: 3 bases; junction bases outside the gene matches: 1. Germline loops: CDR1 MRHNA, CDR2 SNTAGT. The CDR3 DNA sequence: TGTGCCAGCAGTGAGGGGACAGGGGGCTACAATGAGCAGTTCTTC. Translation gives CASSEGTGGYNEQFF.

The table lists this clonotype with a few counts. The chain recombines TRBV6-5 with TRBJ2-3, with D possibly being TRBD1 (6 bases). Trimming left V 2 bases short and J 5 bases short, with 11 bases between. Germline CDR1 MNHEY, CDR2 SVGAGI. This CDR3 comprises 14 residues. The CDR3 nucleotides are TGTGCCAGCAGTTACGGGGGCGCGAAAGATACGCAGTATTTT. This translates into CASSYGGAKDTQYF.

At least ten counts were recorded for this clonotype. The genes are TRBV5-5 and TRBJ2-5, with 8 bases matching TRBD1. Per germline, CDR1 SGHKS and CDR2 YYEKEE (reference sequence). The CDR3 is made up of 16 amino acids. Trimming at V came to 5 bases and at J to 0 bases, leaving 9 bases not matched to a gene. As DNA, the CDR3 is TGTGCCAGCAGTCTACCGGGACAGGCATACCAAGAGACCCAGTACTTC. Its translation is CASSLPGQAYQETQYF. The full variable domain, in which reference TRBV5-5 and TRBJ2-5 provide the parts outside the CDR3, is DAGVTQSPTHLIKTRGQQVTLRCSPISGHKSVSWYQQVLGQGPQFIFQYYEKEERGRGNFPDRFSARQFPNYSSELNVNALLLGDSALYLCASSLPGQAYQETQYFGPGTRLLVL.

This clonotype has more than one count but fewer than ten. J is TRBJ1-1 and V is TRBV6-1; TRBD1 might be the D (6 bases). The V gene's germline CDR1 is MNHNS and CDR2 SASEGT. The CDR3 is 14 amino acids. The V and J ends lost 6 bases and 3 bases respectively, with 14 bases between them. The DNA of the CDR3 is TGTGCCAGCAGCCCACAGGGAACGTACACTGAAGCTTTCTTT. This gives the protein CASSPQGTYTEAFF.

Only a few counts were recorded for this clonotype. The CDR3 nucleotides are TGTGCCAGCAGCTTAAGTGACTCGAGGGCCCTCGGTGAGCAGTTCTTC. Protein product: CASSLSDSRALGEQFF. This chain links TRBV7-6 with TRBJ2-1, with a possible D match to TRBD2 (5 bases). The V and J ends lost 2 bases and 9 bases respectively, with 20 bases between them. The CDR3 consists of 16 residues. CDR1 is SGHVS and CDR2 is FNYEAQ in the germline V gene.

This chain uses TRBV12-3 or TRBV12-4 with TRBJ2-7; 14 nucleotides align to TRBD2. V dropped 6 bases and J dropped 3; count of bases not matched to a gene: 16. The CDR3 runs 19 residues. CDR3 protein: CASSPPGTSGRPLIYEQYF. CDR3 nucleotide sequence: TGTGCCAGCAGCCCGCCCGGGACTAGCGGGAGACCCCTGATCTACGAGCAGTACTTC.

A few counts support this clonotype. This chain uses TRBV12-3 or TRBV12-4 with TRBJ2-7; 7 nucleotides agree with TRBD1. The CDR3 contains 13 residues. V was clipped by 6 bases and J by 2 bases; unmatched bases: 4. The DNA for the CDR3 is TGTGCCAGCAGCGGGACAGAGACCTACGAGCAGTACTTC. Translating gives CASSGTETYEQYF.

Turning to this clonotype: A much larger clonotype is one base distant, so this may be a read error. The chain employs TRBV5-6 and TRBJ2-3, with TRBD2 matching 8 bases. The germline V gene has CDR1 SGHDT and CDR2 YYEEEE. The length of the CDR3 is 17 residues. Trimming removed 0 bases from V and 2 bases from J; junction bases left unmatched: 8. The CDR3, as DNA: TGTGCCAGCAGCTTGGCACCCTCACTAGCGGACACAGATACGCAGTATTTT. This gives the protein CASSLAPSLADTDTQYF.

The chain has TRBV18 and TRBJ1-1; TRBD1 agrees at 8 bases. Trimming removed 2 bases from V and 3 bases from J; junction bases left unmatched: 2. The CDR3 spans 14 residues. The V gene's germline CDR1 is KGHSH and CDR2 LQKENI. The CDR3 protein is CASSPTTGDTEAFF. In DNA, the CDR3 is TGTGCCAGCTCACCAACGACAGGGGACACTGAAGCTTTCTTT.